The present T cell receptor (beta chain) was sequenced within a study of T-cell memory formation after mild COVID-19. Trimming stripped 4 bases from V and 4 bases from J, with 15 bases between. Germline-derived CDR1 and CDR2 are SGHVS and FQNEAQ. The CDR3 is made up of 15 amino acids. This clonotype was counted a few times. Antigen: not known. Study results and caveats: Mostly located in CM and EM were contracting CD4+ clones, with contracting CD8+ clones located in EMRA. Contracting clones from day 15 to 85 had balanced CD4/CD8; later expanders favoured CD4+. Detection of some responders pre-infection suggested pre-existing cross-reactive memory T cells participated.

TCRdb itself ran the 5' RACE reads through MiXCR, one entry per CDR3 protein. The sample consists of 200,000 to 250,000 distinct CDR3 sequences, approximately 15% of them appearing once. The source of this sequence is an adult woman who had mild COVID-19 (a few samples of this study predate the infection). Cell type and time point are not known. The rearrangement joins TRBV7-8 to TRBJ2-3, with a weak D call TRBD2 (5 bases). Sequencing was carried out using PBMCs or a T cell subset sorted from them (not recorded which). This chain's CDR3 is CASSSDGVSSDTQYF. CDR3 nucleotide sequence: TGTGCCAGCAGCTCCGACGGGGTTTCATCAGATACGCAGTATTTT.